This is a list of T cell receptor beta chains from one sample in a study of patients and donors after allogeneic stem cell transplantation. MiXCR was run by TCRdb on the RT-PCR reads, yielding one entry per CDR3 protein. The data hold 70,000 to 75,000 distinct CDR3 sequences, with more than 25% observed a single time. Sequencing input: blood, either unsorted or a sorted T cell fraction (not recorded which). Receptors were obtained from a human donor who was either an allogeneic HSCT recipient or a stem cell or donor lymphocyte infusion donor (not recorded which). It is not recorded whose cells these are; they may come from a transplant donor. The CDR3 runs from the conserved cysteine through the conserved F or W. The D gene is left open where the match is weak. For some rows the clone size is stated as once, few or many, or as a class when expanded; others skip it.

V gene: TRBV4-3
clone size: few
J gene: TRBJ2-5
D gene: -
CDR3 protein: CASSQDISDQETQYF
CDR3 DNA: TGCGCCAGCAGCCAAGATATTAGCGACCAAGAGACCCAGTACTTC

V gene: TRBV3-1
clone size: -
J gene: TRBJ2-7
D gene: -
CDR3 protein: CASSQRPQGRYEQYF
CDR3 DNA: TGTGCCAGCAGCCAAAGACCGCAGGGGAGGTACGAGCAGTACTTC

V gene: TRBV7-2
clone size: once
J gene: TRBJ2-1
D gene: TRBD2
CDR3 protein: CAIYRLVAGGGGLGYNEQFF
CDR3 DNA: TGTGCCATCTATCGCTTAGTAGCGGGAGGAGGAGGTTTGGGGTACAATGAGCAGTTCTTC

V gene: TRBV7-3
clone size: few
J gene: TRBJ1-1
D gene: -
CDR3 protein: CASSFGPNTEAFF
CDR3 DNA: TGTGCCAGCAGCTTCGGACCGAACACTGAAGCTTTCTTT

V gene: TRBV25-1
clone size: few
J gene: TRBJ2-7
D gene: -
CDR3 protein: CASSPGTSPYEQYF
CDR3 DNA: TGTGCCAGCTCTCCCGGTACCTCTCCCTACGAGCAGTACTTC

V gene: TRBV4-2
clone size: few
J gene: TRBJ1-2
D gene: -
CDR3 protein: CASSQFGRVYGYTF
CDR3 DNA: TGTGCCAGCAGCCAGTTTGGCAGGGTCTATGGCTACACCTTC

V gene: TRBV10-3
clone size: -
J gene: TRBJ2-5
D gene: -
CDR3 protein: CAIAGTGRGETQYF
CDR3 DNA: TGTGCCATCGCCGGTACGGGGCGCGGGGAGACCCAGTACTTC

V gene: TRBV12-3/TRBV12-4
clone size: -
J gene: TRBJ2-1
D gene: TRBD2
CDR3 protein: CASRPTSGRVHEQFF
CDR3 DNA: TGTGCCAGCAGGCCAACTAGCGGGAGGGTCCATGAGCAGTTCTTC

V gene: TRBV10-3
clone size: few
J gene: TRBJ1-2
D gene: TRBD1
CDR3 protein: CAISPTGDYGYTF
CDR3 DNA: TGTGCCATCAGTCCGACAGGGGACTATGGCTACACCTTC

V gene: TRBV21-1
clone size: -
J gene: TRBJ2-7
D gene: -
CDR3 protein: CASSKSMAPYSYEQYF
CDR3 DNA: TGTGCCAGCAGCAAAAGTATGGCTCCCTATTCCTACGAGCAGTACTTC

V gene: TRBV5-1
clone size: -
J gene: TRBJ2-1
D gene: -
CDR3 protein: CASSSFGGRGNEQFF
CDR3 DNA: TGCGCCAGCAGCTCCTTCGGGGGTCGTGGAAATGAGCAGTTCTTC

V gene: TRBV7-9
clone size: few
J gene: TRBJ2-7
D gene: TRBD2
CDR3 protein: CASSLAAGEYREQYF
CDR3 DNA: TGTGCCAGCAGCTTAGCAGCGGGAGAGTACCGCGAGCAGTACTTC

V gene: TRBV7-7
clone size: few
J gene: TRBJ1-5
D gene: -
CDR3 protein: CASSLVRLLNQPQHF
CDR3 DNA: TGTGCCAGCAGCTTAGTTCGCCTCTTGAATCAGCCCCAGCATTTT

V gene: TRBV25-1
clone size: -
J gene: TRBJ1-1
D gene: -
CDR3 protein: CASSEGFVGKANTEAFF
CDR3 DNA: TGTGCCAGCAGTGAGGGCTTCGTTGGGAAGGCCAACACTGAAGCTTTCTTT

V gene: TRBV10-3
clone size: -
J gene: TRBJ1-2
D gene: -
CDR3 protein: CAISESRPWGLGGYTF
CDR3 DNA: TGTGCCATCAGTGAGTCGCGGCCTTGGGGTTTGGGTGGCTACACCTTC

V gene: TRBV5-1
clone size: -
J gene: TRBJ2-1
D gene: -
CDR3 protein: CASSLDRDHGEQFF
CDR3 DNA: TGCGCCAGCAGCTTGGACAGGGATCATGGTGAGCAGTTCTTC

V gene: TRBV5-1
clone size: few
J gene: TRBJ2-5
D gene: TRBD1
CDR3 protein: CASSFWTGETQYF
CDR3 DNA: TGCGCCAGCAGCTTCTGGACAGGAGAGACCCAGTACTTC

V gene: TRBV18
clone size: -
J gene: TRBJ2-7
D gene: TRBD2
CDR3 protein: CASYQTGGGEQYF
CDR3 DNA: TGTGCCAGCTACCAGACGGGGGGAGGCGAGCAGTACTTC

V gene: TRBV9
clone size: few
J gene: TRBJ2-7
D gene: TRBD1
CDR3 protein: CASSVAGTGSYEQYF
CDR3 DNA: TGTGCCAGCAGCGTAGCGGGGACAGGATCCTACGAGCAGTACTTC

V gene: TRBV7-7
clone size: few
J gene: TRBJ2-3
D gene: -
CDR3 protein: CASSQGHGFTDTQYF
CDR3 DNA: TGTGCCAGCAGCCAGGGACACGGATTCACAGATACGCAGTATTTT

V gene: TRBV6-5
clone size: few
J gene: TRBJ2-7
D gene: -
CDR3 protein: CASSAGRPYEQYF
CDR3 DNA: TGTGCCAGCAGTGCGGGACGCCCCTACGAGCAGTACTTC

V gene: TRBV9
clone size: many
J gene: TRBJ2-4
D gene: -
CDR3 protein: CASSVEGRGNIQYF
CDR3 DNA: TGTGCCAGCAGCGTAGAGGGTCGGGGAAACATTCAGTACTTC

V gene: TRBV11-2
clone size: many
J gene: TRBJ1-1
D gene: -
CDR3 protein: CASSLLRGSEAFF
CDR3 DNA: TGTGCCAGCAGCTTACTCCGGGGGTCTGAAGCTTTCTTT

V gene: TRBV27
clone size: few
J gene: TRBJ1-5
D gene: TRBD1
CDR3 protein: CASSKTGEGRQPQHF
CDR3 DNA: TGTGCCAGCAGTAAGACAGGGGAGGGACGGCAGCCCCAGCATTTT

V gene: TRBV20-1
clone size: few
J gene: TRBJ1-2
D gene: -
CDR3 protein: CSARAPDYGYTF
CDR3 DNA: TGCAGTGCTAGAGCGCCTGACTATGGCTACACCTTC

V gene: TRBV2
clone size: -
J gene: TRBJ2-5
D gene: -
CDR3 protein: CASSDVGAGETQYF
CDR3 DNA: TGTGCCAGCAGTGACGTGGGGGCCGGAGAGACCCAGTACTTC

V gene: TRBV2
clone size: -
J gene: TRBJ2-1
D gene: -
CDR3 protein: CASSTNGGPNEQFF
CDR3 DNA: TGTGCCAGCAGCACTAATGGAGGCCCCAATGAGCAGTTCTTC

V gene: TRBV9
clone size: few
J gene: TRBJ1-2
D gene: TRBD1
CDR3 protein: CASSHRGGYTF
CDR3 DNA: TGTGCCAGCAGCCACAGGGGAGGCTACACCTTC

V gene: TRBV7-9
clone size: -
J gene: TRBJ2-7
D gene: TRBD2
CDR3 protein: CASSTGLAGGRLPYEQYF
CDR3 DNA: TGTGCCAGCAGCACGGGACTAGCGGGAGGCCGGTTGCCCTACGAGCAGTACTTC

V gene: TRBV6-6
clone size: -
J gene: TRBJ2-2
D gene: TRBD1
CDR3 protein: CASNEGQGYSGELFF
CDR3 DNA: TGTGCCAGCAACGAGGGACAGGGGTACTCCGGGGAGCTGTTTTTT

V gene: TRBV7-3
clone size: few
J gene: TRBJ1-1
D gene: -
CDR3 protein: CASSRILYWGDTEAFF
CDR3 DNA: TGTGCCAGCAGCCGAATTCTCTATTGGGGGGACACTGAAGCTTTCTTT

V gene: TRBV6-5
clone size: -
J gene: TRBJ2-2
D gene: -
CDR3 protein: CASSYIRGAGELFF
CDR3 DNA: TGTGCCAGCAGTTACATCAGGGGCGCGGGGGAGCTGTTTTTT

V gene: TRBV20-1
clone size: -
J gene: TRBJ1-5
D gene: -
CDR3 protein: CSARVVSGHGSNQPRHF
CDR3 DNA: TGCAGTGCTAGAGTAGTGAGTGGCCATGGTTCTAATCAGCCCCGGCATTTT

V gene: TRBV12-5
clone size: many
J gene: TRBJ1-5
D gene: -
CDR3 protein: CASGPSLISNQPQHF
CDR3 DNA: TGTGCTAGTGGTCCTTCTTTGATTAGCAATCAGCCCCAGCATTTT

V gene: TRBV6-1
clone size: -
J gene: TRBJ1-2
D gene: TRBD1
CDR3 protein: CATMDRGLYGYTF
CDR3 DNA: TGTGCCACAATGGACAGGGGCCTCTATGGCTACACCTTC

V gene: TRBV30
clone size: -
J gene: TRBJ2-5
D gene: -
CDR3 protein: CAWSVKAGGLTQYF
CDR3 DNA: TGTGCCTGGAGTGTAAAAGCTGGGGGGTTGACCCAGTACTTC

V gene: TRBV20-1
clone size: -
J gene: TRBJ1-5
D gene: -
CDR3 protein: CSARSRREGQPQHF
CDR3 DNA: TGCAGTGCTAGATCCCGACGTGAGGGGCAGCCCCAGCATTTT